The rows below give T cell receptor beta chains drawn from one sample of a study of cytomegalovirus exposure and HLA in healthy donors. TCRdb's table, derived via immunoSEQ multiplex PCR, lists solely in-frame clones and lacks some. The table has about 160,000 clones, 65% to 85% seen once; the top ten hold approximately 4.1%. The sample consisted of PBMCs. Receptor source: a woman between 50 and 59 years old in good health and CMV-seropositive. Both conserved end residues are part of each CDR3. Fields, in order: V gene, J gene, CDR3 protein.

TRBV10-2	TRBJ2-4	CASSEGQKNIQYF
TRBV7-9	TRBJ1-1	CASSLSGVSEAFF
TRBV2	TRBJ2-1	CASTLAGGSYNEQFF
TRBV19	TRBJ1-1	CASSRGDTMNTEAFF
TRBV27	TRBJ2-1	CASSFGGPRYNEQFF
TRBV6-5	TRBJ1-1	CASSYSGQGVTEAFF
TRBV2	TRBJ1-1	CASRPSYNTEAFF
TRBV2	TRBJ2-5	CASTEQGQGQETQYF
TRBV5-1	TRBJ1-4	CASRGREDEKLFF
TRBV29-1	TRBJ2-5	CSVEDRLETQYF
TRBV30	TRBJ2-7	CALGGGAGVSSPYEQYF
TRBV9	TRBJ2-1	CASSFRSLGLPSNEQFF
TRBV7-2	TRBJ2-3	CASSFGTSGYTDTQYF
TRBV7-2	TRBJ2-3	CASSWLPGLGSGTQYF
TRBV5-1	TRBJ2-5	CASSLAGGRQETQYF
TRBV4-3	TRBJ1-4	CASSQDPGQVREKLFF
TRBV9	TRBJ2-2	CASSVRTSGLSNTGELFF
TRBV2	TRBJ2-5	CASSWTKETQYF
TRBV5-4	TRBJ1-5	CASSADKNQPQHF
TRBV7-9	TRBJ2-2	CSSSLVPGHTGELFF
TRBV29-1	TRBJ1-1	CSGTGGNTEAFF
TRBV18	TRBJ1-2	CASSPRITADSYGYTF
TRBV4-3	TRBJ2-7	CASSPSQGANEQYF
TRBV25-1	TRBJ2-3	CASSDQTSGSTDTQYF
TRBV6-4	TRBJ2-5	CASSVAGGQETQYF
TRBV7-2	TRBJ1-5	CASSSRQGRNQPQHF
TRBV2	TRBJ1-3	CASSVEGANSGNTIYF
TRBV19	TRBJ2-7	CASSIRPQAGSYEQYF
TRBV7-2	TRBJ2-7	CASSDTRGSGEQYF
TRBV9	TRBJ2-2	CASSLGTLTNTGELFF
TRBV5-5	TRBJ1-5	CASSLGQGFQPQHF